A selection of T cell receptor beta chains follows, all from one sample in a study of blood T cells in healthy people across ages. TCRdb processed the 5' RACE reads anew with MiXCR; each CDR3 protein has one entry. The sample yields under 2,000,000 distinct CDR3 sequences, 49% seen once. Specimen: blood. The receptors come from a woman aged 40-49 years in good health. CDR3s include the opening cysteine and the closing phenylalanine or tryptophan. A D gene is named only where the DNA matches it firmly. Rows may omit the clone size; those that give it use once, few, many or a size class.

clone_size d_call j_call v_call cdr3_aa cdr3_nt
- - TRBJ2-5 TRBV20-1 CSARTLQETQYF TGCAGTGCTCGGACTCTACAAGAGACCCAGTACTTC
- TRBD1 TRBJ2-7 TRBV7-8 CASSGDRRFVYEQYF TGTGCCAGCAGCGGGGACAGGAGGTTTGTCTACGAGCAGTACTTC
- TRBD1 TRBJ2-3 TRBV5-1 CASSQDREADTQYF TGCGCCAGCAGTCAGGACAGGGAGGCAGATACGCAGTATTTT
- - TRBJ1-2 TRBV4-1 CASSQPGRRVLDYGYTF TGCGCCAGCAGCCAACCTGGCCGGAGGGTTTTGGACTATGGCTACACCTTC
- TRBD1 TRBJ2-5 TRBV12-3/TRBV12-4 CASRRGTGAETQYF TGTGCCAGCAGGCGAGGGACAGGCGCGGAGACCCAGTACTTC
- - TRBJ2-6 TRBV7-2 CASSRHVLLSGANVLTF TGTGCCAGCAGCCGACACGTGCTGCTCTCTGGGGCCAACGTCCTGACTTTC
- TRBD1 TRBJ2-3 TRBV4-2 CASNQDRGTDTQYF TGTGCCAGCAACCAAGACAGGGGAACAGATACGCAGTATTTT
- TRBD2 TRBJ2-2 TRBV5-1 CASSLGAGGFFGELFF TGCGCCAGCAGCTTGGGAGCGGGGGGCTTCTTCGGGGAGCTGTTTTTT
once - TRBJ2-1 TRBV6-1 CASRTLGGPTFDEQFF TGTGCCAGCAGGACCCTCGGGGGACCCACTTTCGATGAGCAGTTCTTC
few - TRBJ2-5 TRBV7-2 CASSPGRTVQETQYF TGTGCCAGCAGCCCCGGACGGACGGTCCAAGAGACCCAGTACTTC
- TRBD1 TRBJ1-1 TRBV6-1 CASSHDRDRNRMNTEAFF TGTGCCAGCAGCCACGACAGGGATAGGAATCGGATGAACACTGAAGCTTTCTTT
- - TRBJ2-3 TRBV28 CASSPEWDTQYF TGTGCCAGCAGTCCAGAGTGGGATACGCAGTATTTT
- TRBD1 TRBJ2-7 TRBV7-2 CASSLRQGIAYEQYF TGTGCCAGCAGCTTACGACAGGGAATAGCCTACGAGCAGTACTTC
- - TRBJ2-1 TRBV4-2 CASSQVGQGGLNEQFF TGTGCCAGCAGCCAAGTCGGGCAGGGGGGGCTCAATGAGCAGTTCTTC
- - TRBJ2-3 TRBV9 CASSVEGGSISTDTQYF TGTGCCAGCAGCGTAGAAGGGGGGTCCATTAGCACAGATACGCAGTATTTT
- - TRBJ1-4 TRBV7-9 CASSHVLPQGAELFF TGTGCCAGCAGCCACGTACTACCCCAAGGAGCAGAACTGTTTTTT
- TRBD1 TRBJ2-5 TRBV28 CASNRGYSEYQETQYF TGTGCCAGCAACAGGGGGTATTCCGAGTACCAAGAGACCCAGTACTTC
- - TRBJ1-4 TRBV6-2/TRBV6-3 CASSGGGTTNEKLFF TGTGCCAGCAGTGGGGGCGGGACAACTAATGAAAAACTGTTTTTT
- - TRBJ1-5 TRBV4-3 CASSQDYGWNQPQHF TGCGCCAGCAGCCAAGATTACGGCTGGAATCAGCCCCAGCATTTT
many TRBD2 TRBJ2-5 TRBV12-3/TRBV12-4 CASSRLAGGQETQYF TGTGCCAGCAGTAGACTAGCGGGGGGCCAAGAGACCCAGTACTTC
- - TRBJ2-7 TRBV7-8 CASSLMRRSYEQYF TGTGCCAGCAGCTTAATGAGGCGATCCTACGAGCAGTACTTC
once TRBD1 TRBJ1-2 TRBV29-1 CSVDKTGSYGYTF TGCAGCGTTGATAAGACAGGGTCCTATGGCTACACCTTC
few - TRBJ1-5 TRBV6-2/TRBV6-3 CASSYVGQPNQPQHF TGTGCCAGCAGTTATGTTGGACAGCCAAATCAGCCCCAGCATTTT
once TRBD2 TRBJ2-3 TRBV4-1 CASSPSPGQAGVTDTQYF TGCGCCAGCAGCCCCTCCCCCGGGCAAGCGGGGGTCACAGATACGCAGTATTTT
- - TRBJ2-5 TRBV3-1 CASSQGLAVDEYF TGTGCCAGCAGCCAAGGGTTGGCTGTAGACGAGTACTTC